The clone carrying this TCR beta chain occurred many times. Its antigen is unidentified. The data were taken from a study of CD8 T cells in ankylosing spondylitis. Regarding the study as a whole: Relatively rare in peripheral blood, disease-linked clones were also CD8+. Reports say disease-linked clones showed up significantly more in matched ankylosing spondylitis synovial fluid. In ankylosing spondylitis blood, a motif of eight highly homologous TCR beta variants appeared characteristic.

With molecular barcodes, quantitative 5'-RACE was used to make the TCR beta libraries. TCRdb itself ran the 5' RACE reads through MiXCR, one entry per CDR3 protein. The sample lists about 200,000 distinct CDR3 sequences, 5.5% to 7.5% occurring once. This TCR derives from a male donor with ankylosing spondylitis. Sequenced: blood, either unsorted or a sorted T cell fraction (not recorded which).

This CDR3 is CASSLRSGAYEQYF. DNA of the CDR3: TGTGCCAGCAGTTTACGGAGCGGGGCCTACGAGCAGTACTTC. The chain is built from TRBV27 and TRBJ2-7; 7 positions agree with TRBD2. The CDR3 spans 14 residues. Germline values: CDR1 MNHEY, CDR2 SMNVEV (reference sequence). With 2 bases clipped from V and 2 bases from J, the junction kept 3 bases outside the gene matches.